This T cell receptor (beta chain) was documented in a study of blood T cell repertoires in COVID-19. Study details: COVID-19 samples, acute and convalescent, were from the United States, Italy and Spain. Sample material is recorded as cDNA or gDNA derived from T cells, B-cell-depleted T cells, or PBMCs.

Germline V lookup: CDR1 SGHTA, CDR2 FQGNSA. The CDR3 length is 15 residues. After removal of 6 bases from V and 7 bases from J, the junction contained 9 bases not matched to a gene. Authors' methods: Reference gene primer amplification yielded estimated nucleated cell counts. Profiling relied on immunoSEQ multiplex PCR, and the TCRdb table lists in-frame clones only, not all of them. Clone size and V and J calls were adopted from that table, with D and trimming inferred from the DNA. This sample yields around 26,000 clones, of which less than 85% are seen a single time; roughly 34% belongs to the top ten.

The specimen was peripheral blood. This chain links TRBV7-2 with TRBJ1-6, with TRBD1 identical over 7 bases. The receptor was isolated from a human donor in a cohort sampled during active COVID-19. The CDR3 spells CASSHRDRLNSPLHF. As DNA, the CDR3 is TGTGCCAGCAGTCACCGGGACAGATTAAATTCACCCCTCCACTTT.